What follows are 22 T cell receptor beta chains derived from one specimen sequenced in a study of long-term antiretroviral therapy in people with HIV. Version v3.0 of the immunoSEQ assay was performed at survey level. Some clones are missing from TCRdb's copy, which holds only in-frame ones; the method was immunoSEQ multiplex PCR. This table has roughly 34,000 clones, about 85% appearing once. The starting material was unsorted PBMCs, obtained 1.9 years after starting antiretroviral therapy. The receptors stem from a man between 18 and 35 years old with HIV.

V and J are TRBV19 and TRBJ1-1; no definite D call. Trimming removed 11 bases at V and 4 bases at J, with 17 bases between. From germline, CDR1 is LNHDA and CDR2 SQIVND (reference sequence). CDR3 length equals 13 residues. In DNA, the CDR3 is TGTGCCTCCAAACGGGGTTGGGTCACTGAAGCTTTCTTT. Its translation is CASKRGWVTEAFF.

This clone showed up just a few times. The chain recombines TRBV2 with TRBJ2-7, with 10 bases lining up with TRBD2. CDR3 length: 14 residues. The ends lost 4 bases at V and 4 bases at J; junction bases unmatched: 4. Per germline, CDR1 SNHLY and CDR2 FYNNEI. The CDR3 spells CASSVAGGRYEQYV. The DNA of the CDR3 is TGTGCCAGCAGTGTAGCGGGGGGTCGGTACGAGCAGTACGTC.

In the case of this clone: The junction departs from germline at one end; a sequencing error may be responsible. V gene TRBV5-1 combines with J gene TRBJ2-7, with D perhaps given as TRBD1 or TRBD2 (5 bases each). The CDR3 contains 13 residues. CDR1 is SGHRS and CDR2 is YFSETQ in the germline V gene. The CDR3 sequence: CASSFGGEVGESF. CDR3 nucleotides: TGCGCCAGCAGCTTCGGCGGCGAGGTAGGGGAGAGCTTC.

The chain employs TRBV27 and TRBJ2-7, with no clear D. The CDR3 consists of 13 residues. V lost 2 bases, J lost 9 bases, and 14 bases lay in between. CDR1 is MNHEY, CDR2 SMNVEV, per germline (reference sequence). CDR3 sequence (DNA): TGTGCCAGCAGTTTAATGAACCAGAACCGGCAGTACTTC. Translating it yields CASSLMNQNRQYF.

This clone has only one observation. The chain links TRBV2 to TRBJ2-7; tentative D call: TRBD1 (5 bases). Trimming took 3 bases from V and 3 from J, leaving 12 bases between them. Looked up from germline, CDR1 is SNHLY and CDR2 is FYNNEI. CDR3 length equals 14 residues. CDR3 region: CASSEFGQGYEQYF. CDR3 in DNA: TGTGCCAGCAGTGAGTTCGGCCAGGGCTACGAGCAGTACTTC.

CDR3 DNA sequence: TGCGCCAGCAGCCAAGATAGGACTAGCGGGAACAATGAGCAGTTCTTC. This sequence encodes CASSQDRTSGNNEQFF. This chain uses TRBV4-1 with TRBJ2-1, with TRBD2 matching over 12 bases. Per the germline V gene, CDR1 is MGHRA and CDR2 is YSYEKL. The CDR3 consists of 16 residues. V trimming: 0 bases; J trimming: 5 bases; junction bases outside the gene matches: 2.

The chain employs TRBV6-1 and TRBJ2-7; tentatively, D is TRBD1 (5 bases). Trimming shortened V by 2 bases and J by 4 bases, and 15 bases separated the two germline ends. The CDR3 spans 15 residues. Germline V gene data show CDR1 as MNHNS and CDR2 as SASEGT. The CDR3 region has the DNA TGTGCCAGCAGTGAATTTCAGGGAAGGCCTTACGAGCAGTACGTC. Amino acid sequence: CASSEFQGRPYEQYV.

CDR3 sequence reads: CASSLHRNTEAFF. DNA for the CDR3: TGCGCCAGCAGCTTGCACAGGAACACTGAAGCTTTCTTT. This chain connects TRBV5-1 to TRBJ1-1; no firm D call. There are 13 residues in the CDR3. Germline V gene sequence: CDR1 SGHRS, CDR2 YFSETQ. V shed 1 base and J shed 1 base, with 5 bases lying between them.

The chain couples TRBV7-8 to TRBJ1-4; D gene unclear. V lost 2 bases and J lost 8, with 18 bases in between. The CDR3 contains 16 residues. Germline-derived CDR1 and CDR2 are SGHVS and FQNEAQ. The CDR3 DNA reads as TGTGCCAGCAGCTTAACCGACGTCCGATCCGGCGAAAAACTGTTTTTT. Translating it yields CASSLTDVRSGEKLFF.

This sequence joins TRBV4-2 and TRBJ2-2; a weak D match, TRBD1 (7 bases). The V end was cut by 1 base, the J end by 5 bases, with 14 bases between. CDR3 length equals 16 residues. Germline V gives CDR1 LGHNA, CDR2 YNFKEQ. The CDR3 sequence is CASSQGQGGWTGELFF. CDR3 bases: TGTGCCAGCAGCCAAGGCCAGGGGGGTTGGACCGGGGAGCTGTTTTTT.

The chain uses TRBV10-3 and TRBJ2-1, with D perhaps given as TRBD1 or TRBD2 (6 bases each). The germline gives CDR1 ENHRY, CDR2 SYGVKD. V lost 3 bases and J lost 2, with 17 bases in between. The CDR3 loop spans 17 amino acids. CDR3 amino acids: CAISDPDGGGPYNEQFF. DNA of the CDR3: TGTGCCATCAGTGACCCCGACGGAGGGGGTCCCTACAATGAGCAGTTCTTC.

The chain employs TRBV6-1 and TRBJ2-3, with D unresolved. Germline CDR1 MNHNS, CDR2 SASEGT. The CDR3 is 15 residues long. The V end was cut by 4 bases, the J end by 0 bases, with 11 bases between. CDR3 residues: CASSAWTSSTDTQYF. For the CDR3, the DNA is TGTGCCAGCAGTGCCTGGACCTCTAGCACAGATACGCAGTATTTT.

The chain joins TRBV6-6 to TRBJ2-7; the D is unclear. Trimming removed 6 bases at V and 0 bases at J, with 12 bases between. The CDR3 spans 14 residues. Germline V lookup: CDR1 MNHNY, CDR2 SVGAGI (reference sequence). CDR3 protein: CASSPRLNSYEQYV. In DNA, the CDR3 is TGTGCCAGCAGCCCCAGACTCAACTCCTACGAGCAGTACGTC.

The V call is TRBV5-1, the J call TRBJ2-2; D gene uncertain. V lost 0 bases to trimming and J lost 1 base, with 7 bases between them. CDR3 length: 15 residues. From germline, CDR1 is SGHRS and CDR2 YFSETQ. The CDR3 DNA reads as TGCGCCAGCAGCTTGGGGCACATGAACACCGGGGAGCTGTTTTTT. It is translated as CASSLGHMNTGELFF.

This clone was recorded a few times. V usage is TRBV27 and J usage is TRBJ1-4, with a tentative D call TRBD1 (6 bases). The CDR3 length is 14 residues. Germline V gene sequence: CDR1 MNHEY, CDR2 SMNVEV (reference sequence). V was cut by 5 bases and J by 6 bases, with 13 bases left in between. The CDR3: CASSPGGAYEKLFF. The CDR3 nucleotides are TGTGCCAGCAGTCCGGGGGGGGCTTATGAAAAACTGTTTTTT. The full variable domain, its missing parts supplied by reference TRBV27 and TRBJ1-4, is EAQVTQNPRYLITVTGKKLTVTCSQNMNHEYMSWYRQDPGLGLRQIYYSMNVEVTDKGDVPEGYKVSRKEKRNFPLILESPSPNQTSLYFCASSPGGAYEKLFFGSGTQLSVL.

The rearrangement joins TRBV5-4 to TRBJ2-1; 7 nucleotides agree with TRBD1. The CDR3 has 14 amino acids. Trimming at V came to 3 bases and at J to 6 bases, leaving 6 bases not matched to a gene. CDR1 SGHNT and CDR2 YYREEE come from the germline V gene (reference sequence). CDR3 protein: CASSSSNRGNEQFF. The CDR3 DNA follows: TGTGCCAGCAGCTCTTCAAACAGGGGCAATGAGCAGTTCTTC. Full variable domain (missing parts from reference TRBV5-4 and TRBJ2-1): ETGVTQSPTHLIKTRGQQVTLRCSSQSGHNTVSWYQQALGQGPQFIFQYYREEENGRGNFPPRFSGLQFPNYSSELNVNALELDDSALYLCASSSSNRGNEQFFGPGTRLTVL.

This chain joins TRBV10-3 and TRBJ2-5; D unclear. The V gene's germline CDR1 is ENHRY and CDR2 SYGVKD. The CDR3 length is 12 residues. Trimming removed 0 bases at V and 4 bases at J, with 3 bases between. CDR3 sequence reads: CAISESRETQYF. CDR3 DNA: TGTGCCATCAGTGAGTCCCGAGAGACCCAGTACTTC.

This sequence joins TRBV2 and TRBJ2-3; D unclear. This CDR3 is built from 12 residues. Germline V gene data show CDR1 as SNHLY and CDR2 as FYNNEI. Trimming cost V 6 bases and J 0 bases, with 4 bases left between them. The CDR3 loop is CASSLSTDTQYF. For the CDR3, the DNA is TGTGCCAGCAGCCTAAGCACAGATACGCAGTATTTT.

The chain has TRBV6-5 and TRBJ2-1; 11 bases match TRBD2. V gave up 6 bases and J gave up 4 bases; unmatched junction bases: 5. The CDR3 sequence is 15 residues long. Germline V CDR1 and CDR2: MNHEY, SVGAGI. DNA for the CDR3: TGTGCCAGCAGCAGACTAGCGGGGCAATACAATGAGCAGTTCTTC. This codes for CASSRLAGQYNEQFF.

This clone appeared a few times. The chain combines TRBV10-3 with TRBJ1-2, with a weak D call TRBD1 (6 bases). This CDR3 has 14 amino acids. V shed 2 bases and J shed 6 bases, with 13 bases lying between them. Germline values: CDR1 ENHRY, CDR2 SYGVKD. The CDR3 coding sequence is TGTGCCATCAGTGAGCGCGCAGGGGAGGATGGCTACACCTTC. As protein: CAISERAGEDGYTF.

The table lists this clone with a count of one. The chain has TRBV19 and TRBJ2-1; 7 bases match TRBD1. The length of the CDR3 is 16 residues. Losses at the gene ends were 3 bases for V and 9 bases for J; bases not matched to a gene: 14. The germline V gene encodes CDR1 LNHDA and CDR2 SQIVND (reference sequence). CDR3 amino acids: CASSMRPLGTVGEQFF. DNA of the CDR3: TGTGCCAGTAGTATGAGACCGTTAGGGACAGTAGGTGAGCAGTTCTTC.

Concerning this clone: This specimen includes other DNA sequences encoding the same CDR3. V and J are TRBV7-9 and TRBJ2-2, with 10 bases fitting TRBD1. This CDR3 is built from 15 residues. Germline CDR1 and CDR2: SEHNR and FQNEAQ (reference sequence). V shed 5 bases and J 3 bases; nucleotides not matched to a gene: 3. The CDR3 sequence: CASSPGTGDTGELFF. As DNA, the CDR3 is TGTGCCAGCAGCCCGGGGACAGGGGACACCGGGGAGCTGTTTTTT.